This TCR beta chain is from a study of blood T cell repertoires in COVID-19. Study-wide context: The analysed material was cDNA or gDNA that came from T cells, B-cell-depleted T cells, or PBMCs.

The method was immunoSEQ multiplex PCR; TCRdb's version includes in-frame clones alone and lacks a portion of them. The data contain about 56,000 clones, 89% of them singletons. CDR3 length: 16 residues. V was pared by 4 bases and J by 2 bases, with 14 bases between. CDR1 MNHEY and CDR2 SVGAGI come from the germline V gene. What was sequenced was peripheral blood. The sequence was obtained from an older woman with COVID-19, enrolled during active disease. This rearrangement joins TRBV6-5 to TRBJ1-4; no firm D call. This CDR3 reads CASSSYGNGTNEKLFF. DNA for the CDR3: TGTGCCAGCAGTTCCTACGGGAATGGTACTAATGAAAAACTGTTTTTT.